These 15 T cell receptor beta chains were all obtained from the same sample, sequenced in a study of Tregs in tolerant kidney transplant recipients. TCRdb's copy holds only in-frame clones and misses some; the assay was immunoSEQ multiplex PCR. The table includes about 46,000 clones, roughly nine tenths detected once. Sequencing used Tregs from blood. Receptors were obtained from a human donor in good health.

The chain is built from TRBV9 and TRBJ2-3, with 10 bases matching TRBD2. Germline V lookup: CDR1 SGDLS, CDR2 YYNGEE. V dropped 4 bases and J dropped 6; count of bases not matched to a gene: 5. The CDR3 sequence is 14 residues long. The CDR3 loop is CASSSRTSGDTQYF. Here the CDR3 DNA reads TGTGCCAGCAGCTCCCGGACTAGCGGCGATACGCAGTATTTT. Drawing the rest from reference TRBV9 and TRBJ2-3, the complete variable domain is DSGVTQTPKHLITATGQRVTLRCSPRSGDLSVYWYQQSLDQGLQFLIQYYNGEERAKGNILERFSAQQFPDLHSELNLSSLELGDSALYFCASSSRTSGDTQYFGPGTRLTVL.

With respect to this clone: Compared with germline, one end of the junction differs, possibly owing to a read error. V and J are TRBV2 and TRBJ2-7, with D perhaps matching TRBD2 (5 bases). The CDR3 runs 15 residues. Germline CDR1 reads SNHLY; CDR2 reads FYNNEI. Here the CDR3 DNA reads TGTGCCAGCTGTGACATAGTAGGGAGTTCCTACGAGCAGTACTTC. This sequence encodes CASCDIVGSSYEQYF.

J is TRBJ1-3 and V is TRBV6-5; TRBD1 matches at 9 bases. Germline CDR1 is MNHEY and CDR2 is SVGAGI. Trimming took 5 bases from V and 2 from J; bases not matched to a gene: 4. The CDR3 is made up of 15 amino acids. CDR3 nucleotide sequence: TGTGCCAGCAGTACCACAGGGGGCGCTGGAAACACCATATATTTT. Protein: CASSTTGGAGNTIYF.

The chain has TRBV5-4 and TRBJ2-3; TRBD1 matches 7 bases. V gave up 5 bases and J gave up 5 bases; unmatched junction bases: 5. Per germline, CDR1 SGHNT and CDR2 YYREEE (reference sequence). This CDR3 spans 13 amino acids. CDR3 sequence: CASSPDREDTQYF. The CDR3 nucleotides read TGTGCCAGCAGTCCTGACAGGGAAGATACGCAGTATTTT.

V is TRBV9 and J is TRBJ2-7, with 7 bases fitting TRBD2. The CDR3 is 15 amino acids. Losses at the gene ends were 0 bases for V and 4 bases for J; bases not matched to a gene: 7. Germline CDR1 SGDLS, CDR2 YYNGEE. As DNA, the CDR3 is TGTGCCAGCAGCGTAGCCAGCGGGGTACGATACGAGCAGTACTTC. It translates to CASSVASGVRYEQYF.

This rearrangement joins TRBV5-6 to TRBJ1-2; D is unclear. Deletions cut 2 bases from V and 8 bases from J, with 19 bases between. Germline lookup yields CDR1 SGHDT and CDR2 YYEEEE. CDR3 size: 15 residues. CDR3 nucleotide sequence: TGTGCCAGCAGCTTAAATCCACAAATAGCGGGCGGCTACACCTTC. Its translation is CASSLNPQIAGGYTF.

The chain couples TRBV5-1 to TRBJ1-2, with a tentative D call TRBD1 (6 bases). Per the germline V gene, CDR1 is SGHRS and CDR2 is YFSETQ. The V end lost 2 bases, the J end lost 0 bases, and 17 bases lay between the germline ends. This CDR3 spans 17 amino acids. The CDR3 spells CASSFSDRDTANYGYTF. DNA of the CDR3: TGCGCCAGCAGCTTCTCTGACCGGGACACCGCTAACTATGGCTACACCTTC.

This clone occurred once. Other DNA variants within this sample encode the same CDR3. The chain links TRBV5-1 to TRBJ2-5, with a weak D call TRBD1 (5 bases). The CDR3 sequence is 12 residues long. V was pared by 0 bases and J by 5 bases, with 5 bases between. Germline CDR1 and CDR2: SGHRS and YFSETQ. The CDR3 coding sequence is TGCGCCAGCAGCTTGGAGGGGGAGACCCAGTACTTC. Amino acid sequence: CASSLEGETQYF. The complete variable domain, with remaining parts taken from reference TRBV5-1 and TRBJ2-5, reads KAGVTQTPRYLIKTRGQQVTLSCSPISGHRSVSWYQQTPGQGLQFLFEYFSETQRNKGNFPGRFSGRQFSNSRSEMNVSTLELGDSALYLCASSLEGETQYFGPGTRLLVL.

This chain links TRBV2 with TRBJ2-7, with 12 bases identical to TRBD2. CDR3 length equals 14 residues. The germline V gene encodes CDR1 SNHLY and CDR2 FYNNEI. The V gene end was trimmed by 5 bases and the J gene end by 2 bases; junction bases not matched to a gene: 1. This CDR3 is CASSRTSGTYEQYF. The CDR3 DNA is TGTGCCAGCAGTCGGACTAGCGGGACCTACGAGCAGTACTTC.

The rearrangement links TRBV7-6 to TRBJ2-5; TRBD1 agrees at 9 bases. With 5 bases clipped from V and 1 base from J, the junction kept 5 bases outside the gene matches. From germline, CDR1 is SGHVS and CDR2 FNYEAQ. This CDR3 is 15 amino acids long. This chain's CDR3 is CASSPRTGAQETQYF. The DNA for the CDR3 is TGTGCCAGCAGCCCCAGGACAGGGGCCCAAGAGACCCAGTACTTC.

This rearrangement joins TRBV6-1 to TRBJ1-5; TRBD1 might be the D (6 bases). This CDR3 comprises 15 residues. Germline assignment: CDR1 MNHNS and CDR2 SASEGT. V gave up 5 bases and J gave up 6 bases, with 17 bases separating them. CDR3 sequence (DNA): TGTGCCAGCAGTCCCCAAGGGGGGAACAGTCAGCCCCAGCATTTT. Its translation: CASSPQGGNSQPQHF.

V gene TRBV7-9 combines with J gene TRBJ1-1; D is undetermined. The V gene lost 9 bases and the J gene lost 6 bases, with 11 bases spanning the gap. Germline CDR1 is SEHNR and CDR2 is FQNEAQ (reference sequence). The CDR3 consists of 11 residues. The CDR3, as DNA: TGTGCCAGAGAGTTGGTCTCTGAAGCTTTCTTT. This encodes CARELVSEAFF.

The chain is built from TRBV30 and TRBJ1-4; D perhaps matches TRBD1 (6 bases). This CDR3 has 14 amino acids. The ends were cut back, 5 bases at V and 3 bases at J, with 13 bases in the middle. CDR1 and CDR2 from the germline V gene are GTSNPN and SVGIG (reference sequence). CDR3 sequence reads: CAWEKTGSNEKLFF. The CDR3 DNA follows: TGTGCCTGGGAAAAAACAGGGTCTAATGAAAAACTGTTTTTT.

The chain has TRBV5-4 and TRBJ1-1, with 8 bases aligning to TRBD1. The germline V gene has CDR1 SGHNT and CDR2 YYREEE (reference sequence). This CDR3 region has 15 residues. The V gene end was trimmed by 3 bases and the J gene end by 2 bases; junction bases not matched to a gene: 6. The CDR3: CASSSQTGVNTEAFF. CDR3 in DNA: TGTGCCAGCAGCTCCCAGACAGGGGTTAACACTGAAGCTTTCTTT.

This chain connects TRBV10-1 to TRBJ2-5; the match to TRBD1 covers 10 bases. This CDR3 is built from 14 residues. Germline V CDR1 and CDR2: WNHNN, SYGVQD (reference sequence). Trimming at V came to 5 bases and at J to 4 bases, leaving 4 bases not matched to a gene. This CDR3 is CASSPGQGRETQYF. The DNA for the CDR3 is TGCGCCAGCAGTCCGGGACAGGGGCGAGAGACCCAGTACTTC.